In this sample, the clone carrying this TCR beta chain turned up a few times. Its antigen remains unknown. This CDR3 region has 14 residues. Germline-derived CDR1 and CDR2 are SEHNR and FQNEAQ (reference sequence). V shed 5 bases and J shed 0 bases, with 8 bases lying between them. The data were obtained in a study of T cell repertoires in cytomegalovirus infection. Study in general: An indication of both CMV infection and matching HLA type came from public TCR beta signatures. Study-wide results and caveats: Using cumulative public TCR beta family frequency, the authors identified those who carried CMV together with the relevant HLA. Predominance within the ex vivo response was attributable to HLA-C-restricted CMV-specific TCR beta clonotypes.

TCRdb called the reads again in MiXCR, with one record for every CDR3 protein. The table records more than 350,000 distinct CDR3 sequences, 30% to 40% of them present only once. The sequencing input was PBMCs. The clonotype was recovered from a human donor in good health (CMV status not recorded). Some clones in this sample may be carry-over from other donors' samples. The chain has TRBV7-9 and TRBJ1-5; D may be TRBD1 (5 bases). In DNA, the CDR3 is TGTGCCAGCAGCCACGACAGTAGCAATCAGCCCCAGCATTTT. Protein product: CASSHDSSNQPQHF. The complete variable domain, with remaining parts taken from reference TRBV7-9 and TRBJ1-5, reads DTGVSQNPRHKITKRGQNVTFRCDPISEHNRLYWYRQTLGQGPEFLTYFQNEAQLEKSRLLSDRFSAERPKGSFSTLEIQRTEQGDSAMYLCASSHDSSNQPQHFGDGTRLSIL.